These 11 T cell receptor beta chains share one sample of origin, sequenced in a study of OX40 agonist ivuxolimab in advanced cancers. Assay: immunoSEQ multiplex PCR; the TCRdb copy retains only in-frame clones and omits some. The table lists some 76,000 clones, about 94% of them singletons, with less than 7% in the top ten. The specimen was CD4+ or CD8+ T cells sorted from blood, collected in a trial of the OX40 agonist ivuxolimab. The receptor source for this set is an adult with an advanced solid tumor such as melanoma, head and neck, liver or kidney cancer.

The genes are TRBV4-1 and TRBJ1-6; D ambiguous. The CDR3 spans 15 residues. Germline lookup yields CDR1 MGHRA and CDR2 YSYEKL. Trimming pared 0 bases from V and 6 bases from J, leaving 9 bases between. The CDR3 DNA reads as TGCGCCAGCAGCCAAGAGGGTCCAGGTAATTCACCCCTCCACTTT. Translated: CASSQEGPGNSPLHF.

The CDR3 nucleotides read TGCGCCAGCAGCCAAGTTTCTGTGGGAAGGTACGAGCAGTACTTC. This sequence encodes CASSQVSVGRYEQYF. The rearrangement joins TRBV4-1 to TRBJ2-7; the D is unclear. Trimming removed 1 base from V and 4 bases from J, with 14 bases in between. Germline CDR1 MGHRA, CDR2 YSYEKL. The CDR3 totals 15 residues.

The chain employs TRBV15 and TRBJ1-1; D gene unclear. Per germline, CDR1 LNHNV and CDR2 YYDKDF (reference sequence). CDR3 length: 13 residues. The V end lost 4 bases, the J end lost 5 bases, and 11 bases lay between the germline ends. CDR3 DNA sequence: TGTGCCACCAGCACCCCTAGGGAAACTGAAGCTTTCTTT. The encoded protein is CATSTPRETEAFF. Complete variable domain (other parts from reference TRBV15 and TRBJ1-1): DAMVIQNPRYQVTQFGKPVTLSCSQTLNHNVMYWYQQKSSQAPKLLFHYYDKDFNNEADTPDNFQSRRPNTSFCFLDIRSPGLGDTAMYLCATSTPRETEAFFGQGTRLTVV.

This rearrangement joins TRBV7-8 to TRBJ2-5, with a possible D match to TRBD1 (7 bases). This CDR3 region has 16 residues. The V end lost 5 bases, the J end lost 4 bases, and 20 bases lay between the germline ends. Looked up from germline, CDR1 is SGHVS and CDR2 is FQNEAQ. The chain's CDR3 is CASSRPRWQGGETQYF. CDR3 nucleotide sequence: TGTGCCAGCAGCCGACCCCGGTGGCAGGGGGGAGAGACCCAGTACTTC.

The V and J genes are TRBV4-1 and TRBJ2-1, with D unclear. This CDR3 spans 15 amino acids. Trimming removed 0 bases from V and 7 bases from J, with 13 bases in between. The germline gives CDR1 MGHRA, CDR2 YSYEKL. The CDR3 bases are TGCGCCAGCAGCCAAGATCCCCCACTCCCGAATGAGCAGTTCTTC. Its protein product is CASSQDPPLPNEQFF.

This clone was found once. The chain uses TRBV5-4 and TRBJ1-3; D gene ambiguous. Germline-derived CDR1 and CDR2 are SGHNT and YYREEE (reference sequence). The CDR3 covers 13 residues. V was cut by 6 bases and J by 0 bases, with 7 bases left in between. The DNA for the CDR3 is TGTGCCAGCAACTCAGGCTCTGGAAACACCATATATTTT. It translates to CASNSGSGNTIYF.

The chain uses TRBV7-3 and TRBJ1-5, with 8 bases matching TRBD1. V dropped 2 bases and J dropped 7; count of bases not matched to a gene: 7. Germline loops: CDR1 SGHTA, CDR2 FQGTGA. This CDR3 spans 15 amino acids. The CDR3 loop is CASSLDRGGRQPQHF. The CDR3, as DNA: TGTGCCAGCAGCTTAGACAGGGGCGGGCGGCAGCCCCAGCATTTT.

The gene calls are TRBV13 and TRBJ2-1, with D possibly being TRBD1 or TRBD2 (5 bases each). Trimming pared 6 bases from V and 0 bases from J, leaving 12 bases between. There are 15 residues in the CDR3. Germline CDR1 PRHDT, CDR2 FYEKMQ (reference sequence). Here the CDR3 DNA reads TGTGCCAGCAGTCTTCCGGGGACCTCCTACAATGAGCAGTTCTTC. Residues: CASSLPGTSYNEQFF.

The V call is TRBV14, the J call TRBJ1-3; 7 bases match TRBD1. Trimming took 3 bases from V and 0 from J; bases not matched to a gene: 8. CDR1 and CDR2 from the germline V gene are SGHDN and FVKESK. This CDR3 is 17 amino acids long. The DNA of the CDR3 is TGTGCCAGCAGCCAGAAGACAGGGTACGGCTCTGGAAACACCATATATTTT. It is translated as CASSQKTGYGSGNTIYF.

This sequence joins TRBV29-1 and TRBJ2-7; 8 bases are a match to TRBD1. CDR3 length equals 14 residues. Per the germline V gene, CDR1 is SQVTM and CDR2 is ANQGSEA. After removal of 6 bases from V and 1 base from J, the junction contained 8 bases not matched to a gene. The CDR3 here is CSVSGTGGSYEQYF. The DNA for the CDR3 is TGCAGCGTCTCAGGGACAGGTGGGTCCTACGAGCAGTACTTC.

The rearrangement uses TRBV2 and TRBJ2-7; possible D gene TRBD1, 6 bases. With 7 bases removed from V and 2 bases from J, the gap between germline ends came to 15 bases. The V gene's germline CDR1 is SNHLY and CDR2 FYNNEI. The CDR3 has 14 residues. In DNA, the CDR3 is TGTGCCAGCACCCCGTCAGGGGACCCCTACGAGCAGTACTTC. It yields the protein CASTPSGDPYEQYF.